What follows describes a single T cell receptor (beta chain). The sample comes from a study of blood T cell repertoires in COVID-19. Study-level background: PBMCs, B-cell-depleted T cells, or T cells provided the cDNA or gDNA that made up the material.

Data came from immunoSEQ multiplex PCR; TCRdb stores just in-frame clones and leaves some out. The sample carries over 90,000 clones, approximately 89% recorded once. The CDR3 extends over 16 amino acids. Germline V gene data show CDR1 as LGHDT and CDR2 as YNNKEL (reference sequence). The ends lost 1 base at V and 2 bases at J; junction bases unmatched: 7. This receptor was taken from an elderly woman in a cohort sampled during active COVID-19. V is TRBV3-1 (or the pseudogene TRBV3-2) and J is TRBJ1-2; 7 positions match TRBD1. The sample consisted of peripheral blood. CDR3 residues: CASSQGSDRANYGYTF. CDR3 in DNA: TGTGCCAGCAGCCAAGGATCTGACAGGGCCAACTATGGCTACACCTTC.